What follows are 9 T cell receptor beta chains derived from one specimen sequenced in a study of T cells in Graves' hyperthyroidism and ophthalmopathy. RNA transcripts served as the template for amplifying TCR beta CDR3 regions. First-round RT-PCR targeting the TCR CDR3 was performed with the HTBI primer set. Using its own MiXCR run on the multiplex PCR reads, TCRdb lists one record per CDR3 protein. Of roughly 650,000 distinct CDR3 sequences in the sample, 16% are singletons; the top ten hold around 3.3%. The sample taken for sequencing was blood. Every receptor here comes from a middle-aged woman with Graves' ophthalmopathy.

The chain employs TRBV7-9 and TRBJ2-1; 13 bases line up with TRBD2. CDR3 length: 18 residues. V was clipped by 5 bases and J by 1 base; unmatched bases: 8. Germline CDR1 is SEHNR and CDR2 is FQNEAQ (reference sequence). The CDR3 here is CASSPQTSGGLSYNEQFF. CDR3 bases: TGTGCCAGCAGCCCTCAGACTAGCGGGGGGCTTTCCTACAATGAGCAGTTCTTC.

The sample holds a few counts of this clonotype. The V and J genes are TRBV4-2 and TRBJ1-1; D ambiguous. Germline V lookup: CDR1 LGHNA, CDR2 YNFKEQ. Deletions cut 0 bases from V and 6 bases from J, with 11 bases between. The CDR3 runs to 14 residues. This CDR3 is CASSQDWGGSEAFF. The CDR3 coding sequence is TGTGCCAGCAGCCAAGACTGGGGTGGCTCTGAAGCTTTCTTT.

At least ten counts were recorded for this clonotype. The CDR3 spells CASSLEGLGTDTQYF. CDR3 DNA: TGCGCCAGCAGCTTGGAGGGACTAGGAACAGATACGCAGTATTTT. V usage is TRBV5-1 and J usage is TRBJ2-3, with 8 bases identical to TRBD2. Germline V gives CDR1 SGHRS, CDR2 YFSETQ. The CDR3 consists of 15 residues. Trimming cost V 0 bases and J 3 bases; bases outside gene matches: 3.

This clonotype was seen a single time. The chain carries TRBV7-9 and TRBJ2-3, with 8 bases fitting TRBD2. This CDR3 is built from 18 residues. In germline, CDR1 is SEHNR, CDR2 FQNEAQ (reference sequence). Trimming cost V 5 bases and J 2 bases; bases outside gene matches: 15. This CDR3 is CASSQPREERGLTDTQYF. The DNA for the CDR3 is TGTGCCAGCAGCCAACCAAGAGAGGAGCGGGGGCTCACAGATACGCAGTATTTT.

The sample holds many counts of this clonotype. The rearrangement joins TRBV6-1 to TRBJ2-2; D call uncertain. CDR1 MNHNS and CDR2 SASEGT come from the germline V gene. Trimming took off 5 bases at V and 4 bases at J, with 5 bases between the two ends. This CDR3 has 12 amino acids. The CDR3 protein is CASSLFTGELFF. In DNA form, the CDR3 reads TGTGCCAGCAGTCTATTCACCGGGGAGCTGTTTTTT.

The genes are TRBV5-1 and TRBJ2-7; D possibly corresponds to TRBD2 (6 bases). Trimming removed 0 bases from V and 2 bases from J, with 12 bases in between. This CDR3 is 15 amino acids long. Per the germline V gene, CDR1 is SGHRS and CDR2 is YFSETQ. The chain's CDR3 is CASSLVRGITYEQYF. The CDR3 coding sequence is TGCGCCAGCAGCTTGGTCCGGGGGATCACCTACGAGCAGTACTTC.

The gene calls are TRBV10-3 and TRBJ2-1; D could derive from TRBD1 or TRBD2 (5 bases each). CDR3 length: 15 residues. Per the germline V gene, CDR1 is ENHRY and CDR2 is SYGVKD. V was trimmed by 5 bases and J by 8 bases, leaving 19 bases between them. Written as DNA, the CDR3 is TGTGCCATCAGTCCCCGGGGTGACCTGGGGGATGAGCAGTTCTTC. It is translated as CAISPRGDLGDEQFF.

This rearrangement joins TRBV9 to TRBJ2-5, with D unclear. V gave up 4 bases and J gave up 7 bases, with 17 bases separating them. This CDR3 comprises 14 residues. CDR1 and CDR2 from the germline V gene are SGDLS and YYNGEE. CDR3 in DNA: TGTGCCAGCAGCAGTCGGGTCCCCGATGGGACCCAGTACTTC. Residues: CASSSRVPDGTQYF.

This clonotype was seen a handful of times. This sequence joins TRBV19 and TRBJ1-1, with D possibly TRBD1 on 5 matching bases. Germline values: CDR1 LNHDA, CDR2 SQIVND (reference sequence). The germline V and J ends were trimmed by 5 bases and 1 base, with 14 bases remaining between them. This CDR3 is 15 amino acids long. CDR3 protein: CASSGIAGKNTEAFF. The CDR3 DNA sequence: TGTGCCAGTAGTGGGATCGCAGGGAAGAACACTGAAGCTTTCTTT. Combining the CDR3 with reference TRBV19 and TRBJ1-1 gives the whole variable domain DGGITQSPKYLFRKEGQNVTLSCEQNLNHDAMYWYRQDPGQGLRLIYYSQIVNDFQKGDIAEGYSVSREKKESFPLTVTSAQKNPTAFYLCASSGIAGKNTEAFFGQGTRLTVV.